Following are 8 T cell receptor beta chains from one sample sequenced in a study of T cell responses to AZD1222 COVID-19 vaccine. The table came from immunoSEQ multiplex PCR; TCRdb's copy has only in-frame clones and leaves some out. This sample has more than 70,000 clones, with roughly 89% found just once. Source: peripheral blood, taken 28 days after the second AZD1222 dose. The receptor set was obtained from an adult who received the AZD1222 COVID-19 vaccine.

The V gene is TRBV18, the J gene TRBJ2-5; D perhaps matches TRBD2 (7 bases). V was shortened by 3 bases and J by 4 bases, with 9 bases between the two germline ends. Germline V gene lookup returns CDR1 KGHSH and CDR2 LQKENI. This CDR3 is 13 amino acids long. The CDR3 region has the DNA TGTGCCAGCTCACCGGCGGGGGCAGAGACCCAGTACTTC. It specifies CASSPAGAETQYF.

J is TRBJ1-1 and V is TRBV27, with D hard to call. The CDR3 sequence is 13 residues long. V was pared by 3 bases and J by 1 base, with 6 bases between. Per germline, CDR1 MNHEY and CDR2 SMNVEV (reference sequence). CDR3 region: CASSFDKNTEAFF. CDR3 nucleotides: TGTGCCAGCAGTTTTGACAAGAACACTGAAGCTTTCTTT.

V and J are TRBV30 and TRBJ2-3; D uncertain. The CDR3 runs to 12 residues. The V gene lost 3 bases and the J gene lost 2 bases, with 6 bases spanning the gap. Germline CDR1 is GTSNPN and CDR2 is SVGIG (reference sequence). The CDR3 here is CAWSPSTDTQYF. The CDR3 region has the DNA TGTGCCTGGAGCCCCTCCACAGATACGCAGTATTTT.

This chain joins TRBV6-5 and TRBJ1-4, with D perhaps matching TRBD1 (5 bases). V was pared by 6 bases and J by 4 bases, with 12 bases between. There are 14 residues in the CDR3. CDR1 MNHEY and CDR2 SVGAGI come from the germline V gene. In nucleotides, the CDR3 is TGTGCCAGCAGGGGACCGGGGGGTAATGAAAAACTGTTTTTT. Translated, it gives CASRGPGGNEKLFF.

The chain recombines TRBV18 with TRBJ1-1; D ambiguous. The CDR3 has 15 residues. Germline V gives CDR1 KGHSH, CDR2 LQKENI. V gave up 3 bases and J gave up 3 bases, with 14 bases separating them. DNA for the CDR3: TGTGCCAGCTCACCCTCTGAAGGGTTCGACACTGAAGCTTTCTTT. Translation: CASSPSEGFDTEAFF.

The genes are TRBV18 and TRBJ2-5; TRBD2 matches at 10 bases. The CDR3 sequence is 15 residues long. Germline CDR1 and CDR2: KGHSH and LQKENI. The trim removed 1 base at V and 2 bases at J, leaving 1 base unmatched. In DNA, the CDR3 is TGTGCCAGCTCACCACGAGCGGGGGGGCAAGAGACCCAGTACTTC. Protein product: CASSPRAGGQETQYF.

The chain links TRBV5-6 to TRBJ1-1, with a possible D match to TRBD1 (6 bases). CDR1 and CDR2 (germline): SGHDT, YYEEEE. The CDR3 extends over 15 amino acids. V was pared by 4 bases and J by 9 bases, with 22 bases between. The CDR3, as DNA: TGTGCCAGCAGCATCCTAAACACCGGACAGACAAAAGCTTTCTTT. This gives the protein CASSILNTGQTKAFF.

This clone is a singleton in its sample. Distinct nucleotide sequences in the sample also encode this CDR3. This chain links TRBV7-2 with TRBJ2-7; D ambiguous. CDR1 SGHTA and CDR2 FQGNSA come from the germline V gene. The CDR3 runs to 13 residues. V shed 1 base and J shed 3 bases, with 7 bases lying between them. CDR3 residues: CASSLGRSYEQYF. CDR3 nucleotide sequence: TGTGCCAGCAGCTTAGGCAGAAGCTACGAGCAGTACTTC.